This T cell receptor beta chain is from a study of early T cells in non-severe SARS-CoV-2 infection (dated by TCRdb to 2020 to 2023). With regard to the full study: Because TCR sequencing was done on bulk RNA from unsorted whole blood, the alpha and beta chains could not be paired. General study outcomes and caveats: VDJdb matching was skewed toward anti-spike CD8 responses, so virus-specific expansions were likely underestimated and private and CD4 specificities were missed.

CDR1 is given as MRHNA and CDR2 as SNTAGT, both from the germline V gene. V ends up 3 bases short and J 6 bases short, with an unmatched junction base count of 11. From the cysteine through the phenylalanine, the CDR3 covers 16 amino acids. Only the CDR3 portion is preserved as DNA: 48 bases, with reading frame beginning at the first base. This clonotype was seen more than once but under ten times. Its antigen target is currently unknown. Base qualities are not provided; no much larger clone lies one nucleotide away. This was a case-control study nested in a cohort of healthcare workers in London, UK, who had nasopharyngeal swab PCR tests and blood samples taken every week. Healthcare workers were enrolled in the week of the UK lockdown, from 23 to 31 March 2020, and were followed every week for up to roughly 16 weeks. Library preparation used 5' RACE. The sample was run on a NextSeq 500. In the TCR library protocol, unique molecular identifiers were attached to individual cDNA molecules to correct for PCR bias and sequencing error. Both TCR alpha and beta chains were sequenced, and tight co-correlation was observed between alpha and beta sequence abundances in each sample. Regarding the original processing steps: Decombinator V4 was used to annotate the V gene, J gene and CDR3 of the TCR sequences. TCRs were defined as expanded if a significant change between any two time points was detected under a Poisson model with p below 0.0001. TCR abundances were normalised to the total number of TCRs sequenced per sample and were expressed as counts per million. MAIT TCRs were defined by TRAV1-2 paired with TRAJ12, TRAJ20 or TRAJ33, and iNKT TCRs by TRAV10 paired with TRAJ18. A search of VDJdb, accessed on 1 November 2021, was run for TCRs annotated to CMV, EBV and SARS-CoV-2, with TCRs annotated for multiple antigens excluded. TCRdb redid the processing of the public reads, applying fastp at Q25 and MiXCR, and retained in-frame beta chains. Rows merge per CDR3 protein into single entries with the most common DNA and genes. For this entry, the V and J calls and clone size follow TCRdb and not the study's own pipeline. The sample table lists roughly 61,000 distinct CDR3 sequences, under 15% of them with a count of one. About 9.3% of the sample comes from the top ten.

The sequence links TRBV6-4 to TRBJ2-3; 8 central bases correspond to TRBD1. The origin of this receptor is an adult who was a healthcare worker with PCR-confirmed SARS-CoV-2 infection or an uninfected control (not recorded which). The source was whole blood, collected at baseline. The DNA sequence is TGTGCCAGCAGTGAAGTCGTAGGACAGGGAGAGGATACGCAGTATTTT. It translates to CASSEVVGQGEDTQYF.